Presented here are 13 T cell receptor beta chains from one specimen sequenced in a study of blood T cell repertoires in COVID-19. Clones were read by immunoSEQ multiplex PCR, and TCRdb kept only the in-frame ones, dropping some. The table includes 75,000 to 100,000 clones, over 75% detected once. Sequenced material: peripheral blood. These receptors were obtained from a man aged 60-69 years with acute or convalescent COVID-19.

This clone was recorded once. V and J are TRBV27 and TRBJ2-2; possibly TRBD1 for D (6 bases). The V end was cut by 3 bases, the J end by 0 bases, with 11 bases between. Germline CDR1 MNHEY, CDR2 SMNVEV (reference sequence). CDR3 length: 16 amino acids. CDR3 in DNA: TGTGCCAGCAGTTTCGACAGGATCACGAACACCGGGGAGCTGTTTTTT. Its translation: CASSFDRITNTGELFF.

This clone was picked up one time. The chain carries TRBV7-9 and TRBJ2-5; the D gene is possibly TRBD2 (5 bases). The V end was cut by 1 base, the J end by 0 bases, with 12 bases between. Germline V lookup: CDR1 SEHNR, CDR2 FQNEAQ (reference sequence). This CDR3 contains 16 residues. CDR3 bases: TGTGCCAGCAGCTTAGATCTGTACGGGGACCAAGAGACCCAGTACTTC. Protein product: CASSLDLYGDQETQYF.

The chain combines TRBV12-3 or TRBV12-4 with TRBJ1-4, with a tentative D call TRBD1 (6 bases). The CDR3 loop spans 13 amino acids. V was trimmed by 6 bases and J by 8 bases, leaving 13 bases between them. The CDR3 spells CASRSGVWEKLFF. For the CDR3, the DNA is TGTGCCAGCAGGTCAGGGGTATGGGAAAAACTGTTTTTT.

The V gene is TRBV7-2, the J gene TRBJ2-5, with D possibly matching TRBD1 (5 bases). The CDR3 loop spans 13 amino acids. Germline lookup yields CDR1 SGHTA and CDR2 FQGNSA. The V end was cut by 7 bases, the J end by 2 bases, with 11 bases between. CDR3 residues: CASKGLAQETQYF. The CDR3 bases are TGTGCCAGCAAGGGGTTGGCGCAAGAGACCCAGTACTTC.

This clone was found a few times. The chain has TRBV29-1 and TRBJ2-2, with D unresolved. The germline gives CDR1 SQVTM, CDR2 ANQGSEA. Between the trimmed V and J ends, which lost 7 bases and 5 bases, there was a span of 8 bases. The CDR3 spans 11 residues. CDR3 amino acids: CSARETGELFF. The DNA of the CDR3 is TGCAGCGCCCGAGAGACCGGGGAGCTGTTTTTT.

The J gene is TRBJ1-2, the V gene TRBV4-1; D not resolved. The ends were cut back, 8 bases at V and 3 bases at J, with 13 bases in the middle. The CDR3 sequence is 13 residues long. Per the germline V gene, CDR1 is MGHRA and CDR2 is YSYEKL. DNA for the CDR3: TGCGCCAGCGCTGGGGAAGCGGACTATGGCTACACCTTC. Amino acids: CASAGEADYGYTF.

V gene TRBV5-1 combines with J gene TRBJ1-1, with 7 positions matching TRBD1. Germline CDR1 reads SGHRS; CDR2 reads YFSETQ. The CDR3 is 14 amino acids. V was clipped by 4 bases and J by 3 bases; unmatched bases: 6. The CDR3 coding sequence is TGCGCCAGCAGCCTCCGGGACAGCTACACTGAAGCTTTCTTT. This codes for CASSLRDSYTEAFF.

The CDR3 reads CAISELPRGLGGNTIYF. CDR3 coding DNA: TGTGCCATCAGTGAACTTCCCAGGGGCTTAGGCGGAAACACCATATATTTT. The J gene is TRBJ1-3, the V gene TRBV10-3; tentatively, D is TRBD1 (6 bases). The germline V and J ends were trimmed by 3 bases and 4 bases, with 19 bases remaining between them. The CDR3 is 17 residues long. Germline CDR1 ENHRY, CDR2 SYGVKD.

This chain connects TRBV25-1 to TRBJ1-6; 12 bases are shared with TRBD1. Trimming at V came to 5 bases and at J to 6 bases, leaving 8 bases not matched to a gene. This CDR3 is 17 amino acids long. Germline CDR1 is MGHDK and CDR2 is SYGVNS. CDR3 protein: CASSSRDRGRSNSPLHF. CDR3 DNA sequence: TGTGCCAGCAGTTCCCGGGACAGGGGGCGCAGTAATTCACCCCTCCACTTT.

The rearrangement uses TRBV6-2 or TRBV6-3 and TRBJ2-3, with TRBD2 matching 13 bases. The V gene's germline CDR1 is MNHEY and CDR2 SVGEGT. This CDR3 is 16 amino acids long. Trimming removed 0 bases from V and 6 bases from J; junction bases left unmatched: 3. CDR3 protein: CASSYSGTSGMDTQYF. The CDR3 nucleotides read TGTGCCAGCAGTTACTCCGGGACTAGCGGGATGGATACGCAGTATTTT.

This clone was counted once. This chain links TRBV19 with TRBJ2-2; TRBD2 agrees at 9 bases. J was trimmed by 6 bases and V by 7 bases; bases with no gene match: 3. This CDR3 contains 13 residues. Germline lookup yields CDR1 LNHDA and CDR2 SQIVND (reference sequence). In DNA form, the CDR3 reads TGTGCCAGTACGCCTAGCGGGGCCGGGGAGCTGTTTTTT. Translating gives CASTPSGAGELFF.

The chain recombines TRBV24-1 with TRBJ2-1; 8 bases are a match to TRBD2. Germline V gene data show CDR1 as KGHDR and CDR2 as SFDVKD. The V gene end was trimmed by 10 bases and the J gene end by 8 bases; junction bases not matched to a gene: 9. The CDR3 spans 13 residues. CDR3 in amino acids: CATSRGGAYEQFF. CDR3 DNA: TGTGCCACGAGTCGGGGGGGGGCCTATGAGCAGTTCTTC.

In nucleotides, the CDR3 is TGTGCCAGCAGCTCGAATCCCAGGGTATCGGGGACCCAGTACTTC. This gives the protein CASSSNPRVSGTQYF. This sequence joins TRBV7-2 and TRBJ2-5, with a tentative D call TRBD1 (5 bases). This CDR3 comprises 15 residues. The germline V gene has CDR1 SGHTA and CDR2 FQGNSA. Trimming removed 4 bases at V and 7 bases at J, with 19 bases between.